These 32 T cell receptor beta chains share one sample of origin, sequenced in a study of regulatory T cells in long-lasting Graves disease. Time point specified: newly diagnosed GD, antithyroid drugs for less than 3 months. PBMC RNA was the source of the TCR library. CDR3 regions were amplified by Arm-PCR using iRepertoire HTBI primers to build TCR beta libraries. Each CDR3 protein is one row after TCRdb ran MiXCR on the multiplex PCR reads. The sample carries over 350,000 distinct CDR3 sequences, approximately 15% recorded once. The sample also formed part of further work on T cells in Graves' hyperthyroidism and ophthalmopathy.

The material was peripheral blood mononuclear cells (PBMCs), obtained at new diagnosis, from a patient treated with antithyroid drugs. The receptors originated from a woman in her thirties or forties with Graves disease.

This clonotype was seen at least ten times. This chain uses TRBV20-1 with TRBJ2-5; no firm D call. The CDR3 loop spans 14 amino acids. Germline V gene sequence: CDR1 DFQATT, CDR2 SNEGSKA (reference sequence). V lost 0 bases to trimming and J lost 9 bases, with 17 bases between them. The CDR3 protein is CSARDRPQAVAQYF. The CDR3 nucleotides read TGCAGTGCTAGAGATCGGCCCCAGGCGGTGGCCCAGTACTTC.

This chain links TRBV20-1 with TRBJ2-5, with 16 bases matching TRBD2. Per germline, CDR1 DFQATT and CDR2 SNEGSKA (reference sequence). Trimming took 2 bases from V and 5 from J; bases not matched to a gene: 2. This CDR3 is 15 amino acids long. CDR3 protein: CSARRGLAGGETQYF. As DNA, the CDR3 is TGCAGTGCTAGACGGGGACTAGCGGGAGGGGAGACCCAGTACTTC.

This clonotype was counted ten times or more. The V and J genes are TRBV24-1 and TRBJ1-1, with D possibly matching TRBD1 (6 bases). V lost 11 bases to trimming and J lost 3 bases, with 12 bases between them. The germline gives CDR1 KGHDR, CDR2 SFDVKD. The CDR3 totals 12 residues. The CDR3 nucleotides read TGTGCCATCGACAGGATGGACACTGAAGCTTTCTTT. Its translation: CAIDRMDTEAFF.

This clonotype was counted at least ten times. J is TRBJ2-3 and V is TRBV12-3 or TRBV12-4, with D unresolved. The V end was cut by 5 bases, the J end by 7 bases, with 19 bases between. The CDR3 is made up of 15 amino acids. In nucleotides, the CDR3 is TGTGCCAGCAGTACCCATAGCCGAGGTAAAAATACGCAGTATTTT. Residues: CASSTHSRGKNTQYF.

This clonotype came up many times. This CDR3 reads CASSFQGGSGNTIYF. CDR3 in DNA: TGTGCCAGCAGTTTCCAGGGGGGCTCTGGAAACACCATATATTTT. This chain links TRBV28 with TRBJ1-3; TRBD1 agrees at 7 bases. Germline assignment: CDR1 MDHEN and CDR2 SYDVKM. With V trimmed by 3 bases and J by 0 bases, 2 bases remained unmatched. CDR3 length equals 15 residues.

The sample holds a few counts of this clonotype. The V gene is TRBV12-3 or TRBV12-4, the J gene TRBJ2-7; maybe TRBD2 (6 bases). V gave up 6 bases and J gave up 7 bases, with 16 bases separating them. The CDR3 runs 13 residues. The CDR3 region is CASSPRGSWEQYF. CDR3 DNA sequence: TGTGCCAGCAGCCCCCGGGGGTCTTGGGAGCAGTACTTC.

The DNA for the CDR3 is TGTGCCAGCAGTTTAGCGGGGGTAGGCACTGAAGCTTTCTTT. It yields the protein CASSLAGVGTEAFF. The chain employs TRBV12-3 or TRBV12-4 and TRBJ1-1; tentatively, D is TRBD1 (5 bases). The CDR3 extends over 14 amino acids. V shed 0 bases and J shed 4 bases, with 9 bases lying between them.

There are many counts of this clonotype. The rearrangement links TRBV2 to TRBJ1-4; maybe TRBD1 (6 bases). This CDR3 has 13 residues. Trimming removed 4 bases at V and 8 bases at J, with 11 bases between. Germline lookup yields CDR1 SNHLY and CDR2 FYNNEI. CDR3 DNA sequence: TGTGCCAGCAGTGCACAGGGCAGAGAAAAACTGTTTTTT. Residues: CASSAQGREKLFF.

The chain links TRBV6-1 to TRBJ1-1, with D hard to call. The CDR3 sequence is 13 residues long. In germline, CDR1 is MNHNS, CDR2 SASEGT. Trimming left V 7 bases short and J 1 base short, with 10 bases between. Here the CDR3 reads CASNNMRNTEAFF. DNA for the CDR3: TGTGCCAGCAACAATATGAGGAACACTGAAGCTTTCTTT.

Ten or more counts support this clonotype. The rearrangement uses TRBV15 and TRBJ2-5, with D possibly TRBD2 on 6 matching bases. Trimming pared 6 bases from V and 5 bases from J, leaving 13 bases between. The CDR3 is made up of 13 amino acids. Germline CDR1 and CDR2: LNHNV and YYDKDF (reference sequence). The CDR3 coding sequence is TGTGCCACCAGTTGGGACTTAGGGGAGACCCAGTACTTC. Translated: CATSWDLGETQYF.

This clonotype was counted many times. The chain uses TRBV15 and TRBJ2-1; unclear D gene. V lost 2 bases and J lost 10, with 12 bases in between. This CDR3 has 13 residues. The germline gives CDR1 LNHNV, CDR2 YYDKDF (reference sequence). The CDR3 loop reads CATSRSRSEEQFF. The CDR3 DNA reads TGTGCCACCAGCAGATCCAGGAGCGAAGAGCAGTTCTTC.

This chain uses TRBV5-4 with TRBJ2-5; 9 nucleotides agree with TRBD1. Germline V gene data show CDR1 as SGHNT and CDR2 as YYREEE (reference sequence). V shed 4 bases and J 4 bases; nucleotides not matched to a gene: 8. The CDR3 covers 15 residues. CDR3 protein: CASSTGDRAGETQYF. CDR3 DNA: TGTGCCAGCAGCACGGGGGACAGGGCCGGAGAGACCCAGTACTTC. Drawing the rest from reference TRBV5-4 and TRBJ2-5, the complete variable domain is ETGVTQSPTHLIKTRGQQVTLRCSSQSGHNTVSWYQQALGQGPQFIFQYYREEENGRGNFPPRFSGLQFPNYSSELNVNALELDDSALYLCASSTGDRAGETQYFGPGTRLLVL.

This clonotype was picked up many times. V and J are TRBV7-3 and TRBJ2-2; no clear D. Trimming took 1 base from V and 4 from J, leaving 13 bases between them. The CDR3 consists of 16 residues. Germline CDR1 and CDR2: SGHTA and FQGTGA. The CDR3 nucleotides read TGTGCCAGCAGCTTAAGCGTAACGCCGGGCACCGGGGAGCTGTTTTTT. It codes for CASSLSVTPGTGELFF.

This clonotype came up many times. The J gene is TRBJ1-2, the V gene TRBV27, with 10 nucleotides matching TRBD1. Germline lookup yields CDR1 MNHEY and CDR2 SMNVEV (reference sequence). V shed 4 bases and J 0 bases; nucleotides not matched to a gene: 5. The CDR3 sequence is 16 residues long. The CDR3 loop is CASSSGQGGSNYGYTF. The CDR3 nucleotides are TGTGCCAGCAGTTCTGGACAGGGGGGCTCTAACTATGGCTACACCTTC.

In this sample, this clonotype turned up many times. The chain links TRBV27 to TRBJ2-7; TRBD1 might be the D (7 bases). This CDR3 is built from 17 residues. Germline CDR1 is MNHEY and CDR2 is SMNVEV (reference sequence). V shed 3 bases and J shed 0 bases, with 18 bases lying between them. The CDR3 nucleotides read TGTGCCAGCAGTTTTAGCTGGAGGGGACAGCTCTCCTACGAGCAGTACTTC. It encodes CASSFSWRGQLSYEQYF.

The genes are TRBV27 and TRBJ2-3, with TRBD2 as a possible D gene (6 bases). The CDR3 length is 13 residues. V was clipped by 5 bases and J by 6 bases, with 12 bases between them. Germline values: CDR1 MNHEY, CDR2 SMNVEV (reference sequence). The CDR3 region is CASSPSAVDTQYF. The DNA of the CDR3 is TGTGCCAGCAGTCCTAGCGCGGTGGATACGCAGTATTTT.

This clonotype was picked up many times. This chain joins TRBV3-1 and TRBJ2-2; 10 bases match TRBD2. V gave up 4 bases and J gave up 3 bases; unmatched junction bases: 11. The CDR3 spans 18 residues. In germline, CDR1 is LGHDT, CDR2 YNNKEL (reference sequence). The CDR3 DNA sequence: TGTGCCAGCAGCCCTTGGGCTAGCGGGAGCGCTTACACCGGGGAGCTGTTTTTT. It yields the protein CASSPWASGSAYTGELFF. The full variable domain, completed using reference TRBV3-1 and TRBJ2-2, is DTAVSQTPKYLVTQMGNDKSIKCEQNLGHDTMYWYKQDSKKFLKIMFSYNNKELIINETVPNRFSPKSPDKAHLNLHINSLELGDSAVYFCASSPWASGSAYTGELFFGEGSRLTVL.

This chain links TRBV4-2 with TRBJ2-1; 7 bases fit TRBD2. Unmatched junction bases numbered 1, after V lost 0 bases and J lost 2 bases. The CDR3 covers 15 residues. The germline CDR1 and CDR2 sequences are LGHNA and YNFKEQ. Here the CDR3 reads CASSQESGTYNEQFF. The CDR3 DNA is TGTGCCAGCAGCCAAGAGAGCGGGACCTACAATGAGCAGTTCTTC.

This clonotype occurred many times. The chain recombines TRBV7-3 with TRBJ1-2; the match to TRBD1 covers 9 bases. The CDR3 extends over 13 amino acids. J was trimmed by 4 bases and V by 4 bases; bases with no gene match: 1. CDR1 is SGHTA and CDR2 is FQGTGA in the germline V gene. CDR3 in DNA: TGTGCCAGCAGCTCGACAGGGGGCTATGGCTACACCTTC. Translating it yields CASSSTGGYGYTF.

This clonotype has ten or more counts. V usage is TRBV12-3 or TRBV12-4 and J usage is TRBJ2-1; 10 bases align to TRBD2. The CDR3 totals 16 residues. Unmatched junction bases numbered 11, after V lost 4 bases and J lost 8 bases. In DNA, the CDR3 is TGTGCCAGCAGTTCTTTCTTAGCGGGAGGAAACTATGAGCAGTTCTTC. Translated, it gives CASSSFLAGGNYEQFF.

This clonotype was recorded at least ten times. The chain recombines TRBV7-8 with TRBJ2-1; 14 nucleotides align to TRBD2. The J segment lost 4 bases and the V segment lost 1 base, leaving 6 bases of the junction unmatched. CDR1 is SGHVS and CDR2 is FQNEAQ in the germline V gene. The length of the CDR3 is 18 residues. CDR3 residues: CASSLESGLAGGYNEQFF. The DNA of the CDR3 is TGTGCCAGCAGCTTAGAGTCCGGACTAGCGGGAGGATACAATGAGCAGTTCTTC.

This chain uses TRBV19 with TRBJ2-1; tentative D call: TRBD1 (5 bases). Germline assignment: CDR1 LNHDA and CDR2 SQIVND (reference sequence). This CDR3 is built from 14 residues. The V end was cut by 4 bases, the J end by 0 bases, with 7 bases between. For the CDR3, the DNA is TGTGCCAGTAGTACGCAGGGCTCCTACAATGAGCAGTTCTTC. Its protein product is CASSTQGSYNEQFF.

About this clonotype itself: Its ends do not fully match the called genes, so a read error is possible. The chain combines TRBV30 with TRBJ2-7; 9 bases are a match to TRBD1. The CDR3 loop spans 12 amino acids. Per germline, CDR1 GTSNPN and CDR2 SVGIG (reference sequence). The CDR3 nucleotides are TGTGCCTGGAGAGTGCCAGGGACAGGGCTTTTCTTC. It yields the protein CAWRVPGTGLFF.

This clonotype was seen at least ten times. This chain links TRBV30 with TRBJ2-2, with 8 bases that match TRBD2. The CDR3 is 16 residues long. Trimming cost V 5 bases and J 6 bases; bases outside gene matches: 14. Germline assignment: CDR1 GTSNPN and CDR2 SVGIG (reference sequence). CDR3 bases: TGTGCCTGGGCAAGTGACAGTTCAGCGGGAGCCGGGGAGCTGTTTTTT. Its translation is CAWASDSSAGAGELFF.

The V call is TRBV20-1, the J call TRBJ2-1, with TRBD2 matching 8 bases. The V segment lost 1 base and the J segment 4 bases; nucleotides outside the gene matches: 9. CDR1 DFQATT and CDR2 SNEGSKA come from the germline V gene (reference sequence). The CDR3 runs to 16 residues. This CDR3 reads CSARGSSGSQYNEQFF. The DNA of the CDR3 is TGCAGTGCTAGAGGATCTAGCGGGTCTCAATACAATGAGCAGTTCTTC.

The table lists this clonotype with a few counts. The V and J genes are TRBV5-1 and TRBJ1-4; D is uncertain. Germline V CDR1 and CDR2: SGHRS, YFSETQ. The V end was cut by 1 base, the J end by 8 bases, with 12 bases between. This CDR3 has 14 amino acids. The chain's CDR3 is CASSLNGGGEKLFF. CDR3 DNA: TGCGCCAGCAGCTTGAATGGAGGCGGGGAAAAACTGTTTTTT.

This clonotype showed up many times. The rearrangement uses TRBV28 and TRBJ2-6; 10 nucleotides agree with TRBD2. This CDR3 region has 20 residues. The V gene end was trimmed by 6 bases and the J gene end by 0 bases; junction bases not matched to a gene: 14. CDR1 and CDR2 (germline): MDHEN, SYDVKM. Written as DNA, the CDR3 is TGTGCCAGCAGCCCAGTTCAACTAGCGGGGATTCTCTCTGGGGCCAACGTCCTGACTTTC. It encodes CASSPVQLAGILSGANVLTF.

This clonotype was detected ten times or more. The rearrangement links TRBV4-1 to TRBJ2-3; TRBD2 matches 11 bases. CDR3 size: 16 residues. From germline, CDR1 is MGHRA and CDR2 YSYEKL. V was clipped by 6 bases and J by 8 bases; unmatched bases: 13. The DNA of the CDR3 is TGCGCCAGCAGACAACTGACTAGCGGGAAGCTGGGTACGCAGTATTTT. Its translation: CASRQLTSGKLGTQYF.

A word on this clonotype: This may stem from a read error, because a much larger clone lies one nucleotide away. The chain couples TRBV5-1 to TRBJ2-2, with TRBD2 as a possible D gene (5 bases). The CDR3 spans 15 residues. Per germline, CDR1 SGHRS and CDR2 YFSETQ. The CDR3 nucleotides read TGCACCAGCAGCTTGGGTCAGCGGCCCGACGGGGAGCTGTTTTTT. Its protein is CTSSLGQRPDGELFF.

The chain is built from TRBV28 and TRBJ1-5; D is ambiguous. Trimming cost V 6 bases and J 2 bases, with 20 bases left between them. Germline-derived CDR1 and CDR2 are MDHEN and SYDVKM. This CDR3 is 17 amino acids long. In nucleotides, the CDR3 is TGTGCCAGCAGCTACTACCGGGCAGTTACGGGCAATCAGCCCCAGCATTTT. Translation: CASSYYRAVTGNQPQHF.

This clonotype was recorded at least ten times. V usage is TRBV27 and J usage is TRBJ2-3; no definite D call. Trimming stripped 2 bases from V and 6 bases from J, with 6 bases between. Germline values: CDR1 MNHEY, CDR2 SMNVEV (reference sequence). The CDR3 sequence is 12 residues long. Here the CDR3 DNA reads TGTGCCAGCAGTTTAATCGGGGATACGCAGTATTTT. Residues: CASSLIGDTQYF.

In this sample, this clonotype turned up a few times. The CDR3, as DNA: TGTGCCACGACGGGCCACCAGTACGAGCAGTACTTC. This encodes CATTGHQYEQYF. The chain carries TRBV6-1 and TRBJ2-7; D ambiguous. Trimming pared 10 bases from V and 4 bases from J, leaving 14 bases between. Germline V CDR1 and CDR2: MNHNS, SASEGT. There are 12 residues in the CDR3.